The 5 T cell receptor beta chains reported below all come from one sample, sequenced in a study of PD-1 blockade in classical Hodgkin lymphoma. Documented time point: cycle 4 day 1 (C4D1), after 6 weeks of nivolumab. There was relapse after autologous stem cell transplantation in every patient, and there was variation in brentuximab vedotin exposure. Out of thawed PBMCs, magnetic negative selection purified CD4+ T cells. TCRdb keeps only in-frame clones here, not all; method: immunoSEQ multiplex PCR. The sample holds tens of thousands of clones, approximately 65% seen once. The sequencing used CD4+ T cells from blood, collected before the fourth cycle of nivolumab. These receptors all stem from a human donor with classical Hodgkin lymphoma.

The gene calls are TRBV27 and TRBJ2-2, with 8 bases aligning to TRBD2. CDR1 and CDR2 (germline): MNHEY, SMNVEV (reference sequence). The ends lost 6 bases at V and 5 bases at J; junction bases unmatched: 11. The CDR3 loop spans 16 amino acids. This CDR3 reads CASRLTGGGKTGELFF. The DNA of the CDR3 is TGTGCCAGCAGGTTAACAGGCGGGGGGAAAACCGGGGAGCTGTTTTTT.

This sequence joins TRBV28 and TRBJ1-2; no reliable D call. This CDR3 region has 12 residues. V was pared by 3 bases and J by 5 bases, with 7 bases between. Germline CDR1 reads MDHEN; CDR2 reads SYDVKM. This CDR3 reads CASSFQGYGYTF. The CDR3 DNA follows: TGTGCCAGCAGTTTCCAAGGGTATGGCTACACCTTC.

J is TRBJ2-5 and V is TRBV10-1; D is possibly TRBD1 (6 bases). The CDR3 covers 14 residues. V lost 2 bases, J lost 5 bases, and 12 bases lay in between. Per the germline V gene, CDR1 is WNHNN and CDR2 is SYGVQD (reference sequence). The CDR3 DNA is TGCGCCAGCAGTGAGCAACAGGGCCGTGAGACCCAGTACTTC. It translates to CASSEQQGRETQYF.

The CDR3 DNA is TGCAGCGTTGAAGGGATTGGCGGGGAGCTGTTTTTT. Amino acids: CSVEGIGGELFF. This sequence joins TRBV29-1 and TRBJ2-2, with D uncertain. Trimming pared 1 base from V and 7 bases from J, leaving 7 bases between. CDR1 and CDR2 from the germline V gene are SQVTM and ANQGSEA. This CDR3 comprises 12 residues.

This chain joins TRBV2 and TRBJ1-4, with D perhaps matching TRBD1 (6 bases). V lost 7 bases to trimming and J lost 8 bases, with 14 bases between them. Germline lookup yields CDR1 SNHLY and CDR2 FYNNEI. There are 13 residues in the CDR3. DNA for the CDR3: TGTGCCAGCAATTTCAGGGGCGGGGAAAAACTGTTTTTT. It is translated as CASNFRGGEKLFF.